This T cell receptor beta chain came from a study of shared clonotypes between healthy human individuals. Some clones are missing from TCRdb's copy, which holds only in-frame ones; the method was immunoSEQ multiplex PCR. Of about 1.5 million clones listed, approximately 98% were seen once; the top ten hold about 0.4%. The germline V gene encodes CDR1 SGHRS and CDR2 YFSETQ. The CDR3 has 16 residues. With V trimmed by 2 bases and J by 2 bases, 6 bases remained unmatched. The sequenced sample consisted of naive CD4+ T cells sorted from blood. Subset here: CD45RA+ positively selected. This clonotype was sampled from a young man in good health. This chain joins TRBV5-1 and TRBJ2-1; 8 bases agree with TRBD1. The CDR3 coding sequence is TGCGCCAGCAGCTTAACGCCAGGGGGCACCTACAATGAGCAGTTCTTC. As protein: CASSLTPGGTYNEQFF.